The sequence of this T cell receptor beta chain was determined in a study of T-cell memory formation after mild COVID-19. Of note for this clonotype: The antigen is unknown.

Each CDR3 protein gets one entry after TCRdb re-called the 5' RACE reads with MiXCR. Of hundreds of thousands of distinct CDR3 sequences listed, 8% to 10% are singletons. V was trimmed by 4 bases and J by 2 bases, leaving 8 bases between them. The germline V gene has CDR1 SGHTA and CDR2 FQGNSA. The CDR3 spans 14 residues. Study conclusions and caveats: Contracting CD4+ clones lay largely in CM and EM, with CD8+ ones residing in EMRA. Clones contracting day 15 to 85 were balanced CD4/CD8; later expanders leaned CD4+. Prior to infection, memory already included some responding clones, suggesting cross-reactive memory joined.

The clonotype comes from a man aged 18 to 30 who had mild COVID-19 (a few samples of this study predate the infection). Cell type and time point are not known. The chain couples TRBV7-2 to TRBJ2-2; D is uncertain. The material sequenced was PBMCs or a T cell subset sorted from them (not recorded which). The CDR3 DNA is TGTGCCAGCAGCTCCTTATCTAACACCGGGGAGCTGTTTTTT. The encoded protein is CASSSLSNTGELFF.